These 4 T cell receptor beta chains were sequenced from one sample in a study of response to subunit inactivated influenza vaccine. MiXCR, applied by TCRdb to the RT-PCR reads, yields one record per CDR3 protein. Of 550,000 to 600,000 distinct CDR3 sequences in the sample, approximately 12% were seen once. Sequenced material: PBMCs from blood, taken on the day of vaccination. The source is a man aged 45-60 years who received an inactivated influenza vaccine.

This clonotype was counted at least ten times. The V gene is TRBV27, the J gene TRBJ2-7; D is perhaps TRBD1 or TRBD2 (5 bases each). The CDR3 is made up of 14 amino acids. The V gene lost 2 bases and the J gene lost 3 bases, with 11 bases spanning the gap. Germline CDR1 and CDR2: MNHEY and SMNVEV (reference sequence). CDR3 nucleotides: TGTGCCAGCAGTTTAGAGGGGCTCGGCTACGAGCAGTACTTC. Translating gives CASSLEGLGYEQYF.

V and J are TRBV27 and TRBJ2-1; TRBD2 agrees at 9 bases. V lost 4 bases, J lost 3 bases, and 13 bases stayed unmatched. The CDR3 contains 18 residues. The germline V gene encodes CDR1 MNHEY and CDR2 SMNVEV (reference sequence). In DNA form, the CDR3 reads TGTGCCAGCAGTTCCTTCGGGATAGCGGGAGTGGTCTACAATGAGCAGTTCTTC. It specifies CASSSFGIAGVVYNEQFF.

This clonotype has a count of ten or more. CDR3 nucleotides: TGTGCCAGCAGTTTAGGGATTAGCGGGACCACAGATACGCAGTATTTT. This sequence encodes CASSLGISGTTDTQYF. The genes are TRBV27 and TRBJ2-3, with 8 nucleotides matching TRBD2. The V and J ends lost 2 bases and 2 bases, in that order; junction bases with no gene match: 6. CDR1 MNHEY and CDR2 SMNVEV come from the germline V gene (reference sequence). CDR3 length equals 16 residues.

This clonotype showed up just a few times. The chain joins TRBV3-1 to TRBJ1-1, with D possibly matching TRBD1 (5 bases). This CDR3 has 13 residues. V lost 4 bases and J 8 bases, leaving 14 bases between the germline ends. Germline V CDR1 and CDR2: LGHDT, YNNKEL (reference sequence). For the CDR3, the DNA is TGTGCCAGCAGCCCTGGGACTATACTAGAAGCTTTCTTT. Translating gives CASSPGTILEAFF.